This is a list of T cell receptor beta chains from one sample in a study of response to subunit inactivated influenza vaccine. MiXCR, applied by TCRdb to the RT-PCR reads, yields one record per CDR3 protein. The sample lists 500,000 to 600,000 distinct CDR3 sequences, around 13% seen once, with over 8.5% in the top ten. Sample: PBMCs from blood, taken roughly 12 days after vaccination. The receptors stem from a man aged 45-65 years who received an inactivated influenza vaccine. Each CDR3 is given with its conserved first and last residue. A D gene is named only where the DNA matches it firmly. Clone size, where shown, is once, few, many, or a class for clones that have expanded.

J | D | V | size | DNA | CDR3
TRBJ1-5 | . | TRBV20-1 | . | TGCAGTGCTTTGAAACCGGGGTTCGACAATCAGCCCCAGCATTTT | CSALKPGFDNQPQHF
TRBJ2-5 | TRBD1 | TRBV28 | few | TGTGCCAGCAGTCAAGGGACAGGGGGCCAGCAAGAGACCCAGTACTTC | CASSQGTGGQQETQYF
TRBJ1-1 | . | TRBV6-1 | many | TGTGCCAGTCAGGGGTTCGGCACTGAAGCTTTCTTT | CASQGFGTEAFF
TRBJ2-6 | TRBD1 | TRBV12-3/TRBV12-4 | few | TGTGCCAGCGGGACAGTCCGCATTAGAGGGGCCAACGTCCTGACTTTC | CASGTVRIRGANVLTF
TRBJ1-6 | TRBD1 | TRBV2 | many | TGTGCCAGCACGGGGGAACAGGGGCTCTCACCCCTCCACTTT | CASTGEQGLSPLHF
TRBJ2-1 | . | TRBV5-5 | many | TGTGCCAGCAGCCCCAGTTGGGGATCCTACAATGAGCAGTTCTTC | CASSPSWGSYNEQFF
TRBJ1-6 | . | TRBV12-3/TRBV12-4 | many | TGTGCCAGCAGAATATACACAGGGCACAGCTCCTATAATTCACCCCTCCACTTT | CASRIYTGHSSYNSPLHF
TRBJ2-2 | TRBD2 | TRBV5-4 | few | TGTGCCAGCAGCTTCACTAGCGGGAGGCTCACCGGGGAGCTGTTTTTT | CASSFTSGRLTGELFF
TRBJ2-7 | TRBD2 | TRBV20-1 | . | TGCAGTGCTAGGGGGACTAGCGTCGACTACGAGCAGTACTTC | CSARGTSVDYEQYF
TRBJ2-3 | . | TRBV21-1 | . | TGTGCCAGCAGCATCCCTAGGGCGGCGGGAAGATCAGATACGCAGTATTTT | CASSIPRAAGRSDTQYF
TRBJ2-1 | TRBD2 | TRBV12-3/TRBV12-4 | many | TGTGCCAGCAGTTTCGAGCGGGAGTACGGTGAGCAGTTCTTC | CASSFEREYGEQFF
TRBJ2-7 | TRBD2 | TRBV7-2 | . | TGTGCCAGCAGCTTATACGGGGGGAAGGGGCAGTACTTC | CASSLYGGKGQYF
TRBJ1-5 | . | TRBV20-1 | few | TGCAGTGCTAGACGCGCGCCCCAGCATTTT | CSARRAPQHF
TRBJ2-5 | . | TRBV6-5 | . | TGTGCCAGCAGTTCCGCGCAGGGTGGCATGGAGACCCAGTACTTC | CASSSAQGGMETQYF
TRBJ1-6 | . | TRBV5-1 | many | TGCGCCAGCAGCTTGTCAGGGGTTTCACCCCTCCACTTT | CASSLSGVSPLHF
TRBJ2-2 | TRBD2 | TRBV19 | many | TGTGCCAGTAGTCGGGAGGGCCGTACCGGGGAGCTGTTTTTT | CASSREGRTGELFF
TRBJ1-4 | TRBD1 | TRBV28 | few | TGTGCCAGCAGTCGCCGACAGGGTTGGCTCGCAACTAATGAAAAACTGTTTTTT | CASSRRQGWLATNEKLFF
TRBJ2-4 | TRBD2 | TRBV18 | once | TGTGCCAGCTCCCCCCGGGGGGAGGCCAAAAACATTCAGTACTTC | CASSPRGEAKNIQYF
TRBJ2-1 | TRBD2 | TRBV27 | many | TGTGCCAGCAGTCGAGGGACTAGCGGCTATGAGCAGTTCTTC | CASSRGTSGYEQFF
TRBJ2-4 | . | TRBV7-8 | many | TGTGCCAGCAGCCAGCCCCAGCTAGCCAAAAACATTCAGTACTTC | CASSQPQLAKNIQYF
TRBJ1-1 | . | TRBV7-9 | few | TGTGCCAGCAGCTTTACAGGGTCGCTAATGAACACTGAAGCTTTCTTT | CASSFTGSLMNTEAFF
TRBJ2-3 | TRBD1 | TRBV4-3 | . | TGCGCCAGCAGCCAAGATCGGGGACAGGGCACAGATACGCAGTATTTT | CASSQDRGQGTDTQYF
TRBJ2-7 | TRBD2 | TRBV5-1 | few | TGCGCCAGCAGCTTGGCCTCGTGGGGGGGCTACGAGCAGTACTTC | CASSLASWGGYEQYF
TRBJ2-1 | . | TRBV5-1 | . | TGCGCCAGCAGCTTGGAACAGGGAGGGTACAATGAGCAGTTCTTC | CASSLEQGGYNEQFF
TRBJ2-5 | . | TRBV7-8 | few | TGTGCCAGCAGCTTAGCGCTGGAGACCCAGTACTTC | CASSLALETQYF
TRBJ2-3 | TRBD2 | TRBV5-1 | many | TGCGCCAGCAGCCCCAGCGGGGGGACTAGCACAGATACGCAGTATTTT | CASSPSGGTSTDTQYF
TRBJ2-4 | TRBD1 | TRBV11-1 | few | TGTGCCAGCAGCCCCGGACAGGGGGCTTTAAACATTCAGTACTTC | CASSPGQGALNIQYF
TRBJ1-5 | . | TRBV6-6 | few | TGTGCCAGCAGTACGGAGGCCCAACGGCCCCAGCATTTT | CASSTEAQRPQHF
TRBJ1-5 | . | TRBV6-2/TRBV6-3 | . | TGTGCCAGCAGTCACCCTAGAGGGGGTCAGCCCCAGCATTTT | CASSHPRGGQPQHF
TRBJ2-2 | TRBD1 | TRBV9 | . | TGTGCAGGTCCAGTGACAGGGACCGGGGAGCTGTTTTTT | CAGPVTGTGELFF
TRBJ2-5 | . | TRBV6-1 | . | TGTGCCAGCAGCCCCCAGGTGTCCCAAGAGACCCAGTACTTC | CASSPQVSQETQYF
TRBJ2-5 | TRBD1 | TRBV2 | few | TGTGCCAGTGTGACAGGGGGATTGACCCAGTACTTC | CASVTGGLTQYF
TRBJ2-1 | . | TRBV12-3/TRBV12-4 | . | TGTGCAACCAAGGGGGGATCCTACAATGAGCAGTTCTTC | CATKGGSYNEQFF
TRBJ2-5 | TRBD1 | TRBV3-1 | . | TGTGCCAGCAGCCAAAACGACAGGGGGGGGCCTCAGAGATTGATGACCCAGTACTTC | CASSQNDRGGPQRLMTQYF
TRBJ2-1 | TRBD2 | TRBV20-1 | many | TGCAGTGCTAGAGGGCTAGCGGGGGGGCCATACAATGAGCAGTTCTTC | CSARGLAGGPYNEQFF
TRBJ2-1 | . | TRBV24-1 | . | TGTGCCACCAGTGATTTGGGCGGGGCTGGGTACAATGAGCAGTTCTTC | CATSDLGGAGYNEQFF
TRBJ2-1 | TRBD2 | TRBV7-2 | few | TGTGCCAGCAGCTTAGAGGGACTAGTAGGTGAGCAGTTCTTC | CASSLEGLVGEQFF
TRBJ2-4 | TRBD2 | TRBV7-2 | few | TGTGCCAGCAGCAGCAGCGGGAGCATAGCCAAAAACATTCAGTACTTC | CASSSSGSIAKNIQYF
TRBJ1-2 | . | TRBV29-1 | few | TGCAGCGTTGAAGATGGGGGCCTGGAGGGCTACACCTTC | CSVEDGGLEGYTF
TRBJ1-6 | . | TRBV20-1 | . | TGCAGTGCTAGCGTAACAGGCACCTTTAATTCACCCCTCCACTTT | CSASVTGTFNSPLHF
TRBJ2-7 | . | TRBV20-1 | . | TGCAGTGCCCCTCTTGGGTCGCACGGGGCTTACGAGCAGTACTTC | CSAPLGSHGAYEQYF
TRBJ2-1 | TRBD1 | TRBV28 | few | TGTGCCAGCAGAACAGGGGGCGGGTACAATGAGCAGTTCTTC | CASRTGGGYNEQFF
TRBJ2-7 | . | TRBV10-3 | many | TGTGCCATCAGTGCCCGTTCTACCGAGCAGTACTTC | CAISARSTEQYF
TRBJ2-6 | . | TRBV29-1 | . | TGCAGCGTCGACCAGGGCTCTGGGGCCAACGTCCTGACTTTC | CSVDQGSGANVLTF
TRBJ1-5 | TRBD1 | TRBV11-2 | . | TGTGCCAGCAGCTTAGAAGGGGGCCGGAGGCAGCCCCAGCATTTT | CASSLEGGRRQPQHF
TRBJ2-5 | TRBD2 | TRBV5-1 | . | TGCGCCAGCAGCTTGACTGTTGGCGGGGGGGCCTCTGAGACCCAGTACTTC | CASSLTVGGGASETQYF
TRBJ2-5 | . | TRBV5-6 | . | TGTGCCAGCAGCTTGACTGGGGCTTCAGAGACCCAGTACTTC | CASSLTGASETQYF
TRBJ2-1 | TRBD2 | TRBV29-1 | . | TGCAGCGCTCCGACTAGCGGGAGAGGAAATGAGCAGTTCTTC | CSAPTSGRGNEQFF
TRBJ1-1 | . | TRBV7-9 | . | TGTGCCAGCAGCATACAGGGCTCCACTGAAGCTTTCTTT | CASSIQGSTEAFF
TRBJ1-1 | . | TRBV5-1 | few | TGCGCCAGCAGCTTGTCCGTTGTGGGCCGGGGCACTGAAGCTTTCTTT | CASSLSVVGRGTEAFF
TRBJ2-5 | . | TRBV4-1 | few | TGCGCCAGCAGCCAAGTACTAGCTCGGGAGACCCAGTACTTC | CASSQVLARETQYF
TRBJ2-1 | . | TRBV5-4 | . | TGTGCCAGCAGCCCAGGTGGGCGCGGCTCCTACAATGAGCTGTTCTTC | CASSPGGRGSYNELFF
TRBJ1-1 | TRBD1 | TRBV5-1 | many | TGCGCCAGCAGCAAGGACAGGCCGAACACTGAAGCTTTCTTT | CASSKDRPNTEAFF
TRBJ2-2 | . | TRBV10-3 | many | TGTGCCATCAGTGAGGCGGACACCGGGGAGCTGTTTTTT | CAISEADTGELFF
TRBJ2-3 | TRBD2 | TRBV29-1 | few | TGCAGCGTCGAGACTAGCGGGAGCACAGATACGCAGTATTTT | CSVETSGSTDTQYF
TRBJ2-7 | . | TRBV7-2 | few | TGTGCCAGCAGCACCGTCTCAGGGAGTCTCGAGCAGTACTTC | CASSTVSGSLEQYF
TRBJ2-7 | . | TRBV3-1 | . | TGTGCCAGCAGCCAGCTAGCGTTCTCCTACGAGCAGTACTTC | CASSQLAFSYEQYF